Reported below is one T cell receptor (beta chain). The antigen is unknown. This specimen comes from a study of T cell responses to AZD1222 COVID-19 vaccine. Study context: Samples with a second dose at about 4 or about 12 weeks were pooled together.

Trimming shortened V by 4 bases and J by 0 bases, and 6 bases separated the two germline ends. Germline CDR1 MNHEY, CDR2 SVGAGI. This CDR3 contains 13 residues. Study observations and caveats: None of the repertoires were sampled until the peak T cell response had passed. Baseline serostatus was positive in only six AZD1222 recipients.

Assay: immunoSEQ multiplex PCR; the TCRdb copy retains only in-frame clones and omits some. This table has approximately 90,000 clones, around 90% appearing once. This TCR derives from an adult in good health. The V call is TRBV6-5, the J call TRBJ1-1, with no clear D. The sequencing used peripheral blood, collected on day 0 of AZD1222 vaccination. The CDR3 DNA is TGTGCCAGCAGTTTCTTGATGAACACTGAAGCTTTCTTT. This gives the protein CASSFLMNTEAFF.